The 6 T cell receptor beta chains below all came from one sample that was sequenced in a study of blood T cell repertoires in COVID-19. Method: immunoSEQ multiplex PCR; TCRdb's copy keeps in-frame clones and lacks some. Altogether over 130,000 clones are present, about 86% being singletons, with the ten largest covering roughly 3.4%. The sample comprised peripheral blood. The origin of the receptors is an older man with acute or convalescent COVID-19.

V is TRBV5-8 and J is TRBJ1-5; D call uncertain. CDR1 is SGHTS and CDR2 is YDEGEE in the germline V gene. The CDR3 is made up of 15 amino acids. Between the trimmed V and J ends, which lost 0 bases and 3 bases, there was a span of 10 bases. Written as DNA, the CDR3 is TGTGCCAGCAGCTTGGAAAGGCGGTTCAATCAGCCCCAGCATTTT. Protein product: CASSLERRFNQPQHF.

The V call is TRBV27, the J call TRBJ2-2; TRBD2 matches 11 bases. V gave up 7 bases and J gave up 2 bases; unmatched junction bases: 3. Germline CDR1 and CDR2: MNHEY and SMNVEV (reference sequence). The CDR3 is 15 amino acids. The CDR3 nucleotides read TGTGCCAGCAAGGGACTAGCGGTAAACACCGGGGAGCTGTTTTTT. Amino acids: CASKGLAVNTGELFF.

V usage is TRBV11-2 and J usage is TRBJ2-3; 9 bases line up with TRBD2. From germline, CDR1 is SGHAT and CDR2 FQNNGV. The CDR3 totals 16 residues. With 4 bases clipped from V and 3 bases from J, the junction kept 8 bases outside the gene matches. The CDR3 loop is CASSSRGAGGTDTQYF. Written as DNA, the CDR3 is TGTGCCAGCAGCTCCCGGGGAGCGGGAGGTACAGATACGCAGTATTTT.

The genes are TRBV18 and TRBJ2-1; TRBD1 aligns across 9 bases. This CDR3 is 15 amino acids long. The germline CDR1 and CDR2 sequences are KGHSH and LQKENI. V gave up 5 bases and J gave up 5 bases; unmatched junction bases: 7. In nucleotides, the CDR3 is TGTGCCAGCTCAATCCGGGACAGGGTTCACAATGAGCAGTTCTTC. As protein: CASSIRDRVHNEQFF.

The chain has TRBV21-1 and TRBJ1-1. TRBV21-1 constitutes a pseudogene. This CDR3 spans 15 amino acids. The CDR3 spells CASTPRGTMNTEAFF. CDR3 bases: TGTGCCAGCACCCCAAGGGGGACTATGAACACTGAAGCTTTCTTT.

As DNA, the CDR3 is TGTGCCAGCACCCCCACCTACCTATCCTACGAGCAGTACTTC. Amino acid sequence: CASTPTYLSYEQYF. The chain employs TRBV6-5 and TRBJ2-7; no clear D. The V and J ends lost 7 bases and 1 base respectively, with 14 bases between them. The CDR3 sequence is 14 residues long. Germline V gene lookup returns CDR1 MNHEY and CDR2 SVGAGI.